This paragraph reports one TCR beta chain. Read coverage stops 3 residues before the CDR3 terminus; the germline J gene supplies the remainder. This sample is drawn from a study of T cells in women clearing cervical HPV infection. Profiled with immunoSEQ multiplex PCR; TCRdb holds only in-frame clones, not every one. This sample contains under 50,000 clones. The V gene end was trimmed by 11 bases and the J gene end by 7 bases; junction bases not matched to a gene: 9. The CDR3 sequence is 14 residues long. Germline V gene lookup returns CDR1 LNHDA and CDR2 SQIVND (reference sequence). V gene TRBV19 combines with J gene TRBJ1-6, with 9 positions matching TRBD1. Sequencing used blood buffy coat. The source is a woman between 18 and 70 years old with a cervical HPV16 infection that either progressed to CIN3+ or cleared (not recorded which). The CDR3 bases that were read are TGTGCCTCCCAAACCGGGACAGGGAATTCACCC. Its protein product is CASQTGTGNSP. The CDR3 in full is CASQTGTGNSPLHF.